This TCR beta chain came from a study of blood T cells in healthy people across ages. Study-level results: When set beside aged donors, long-lived donors presented more naive CD4+ cells and higher diversity. Diversity estimates from one million T cells were considered underestimates.

This clonotype was counted a single time. Its antigen remains unidentified. Combining a sample-barcoded 5' primer with a J-beta primer mix, a second PCR ran for 7 to 11 cycles. MiXCR, applied by TCRdb to the 5' RACE reads, yields one record per CDR3 protein. The table lists about 1 million distinct CDR3 sequences, less than 50% of them singletons. Around 10 milliliters of peripheral blood were drawn from each donor. Per-sample yields of isolated PBMCs were at least 6 million. Germline lookup yields CDR1 GTSNPN and CDR2 SVGIG (reference sequence). V was shortened by 1 base and J by 0 bases, with 10 bases between the two germline ends. The CDR3 length is 16 residues.

The sequenced sample was blood. The receptor was derived from a woman aged 60 to 75 in good health. This chain joins TRBV30 and TRBJ1-6; D remains unclear. CDR3 in DNA: TGTGCCTGGAGTGCTGTGAAGAGCTCCTATAATTCACCCCTCCACTTT. Translated: CAWSAVKSSYNSPLHF.